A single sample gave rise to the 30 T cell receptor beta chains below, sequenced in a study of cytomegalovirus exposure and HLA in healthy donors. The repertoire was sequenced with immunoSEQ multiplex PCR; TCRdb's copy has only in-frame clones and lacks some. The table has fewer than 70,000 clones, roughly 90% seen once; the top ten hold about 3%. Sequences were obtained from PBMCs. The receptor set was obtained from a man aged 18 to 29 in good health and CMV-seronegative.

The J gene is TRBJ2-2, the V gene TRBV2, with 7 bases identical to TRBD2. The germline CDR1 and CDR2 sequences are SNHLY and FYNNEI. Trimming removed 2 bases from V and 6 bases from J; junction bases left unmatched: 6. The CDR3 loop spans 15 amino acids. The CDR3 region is CASSELGEGAGELFF. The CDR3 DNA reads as TGTGCCAGCAGTGAATTGGGGGAGGGTGCCGGGGAGCTGTTTTTT. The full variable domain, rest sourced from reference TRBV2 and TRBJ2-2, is EPEVTQTPSHQVTQMGQEVILRCVPISNHLYFYWYRQILGQKVEFLVSFYNNEISEKSEIFDDQFSVERPDGSNFTLKIRSTKLEDSAMYFCASSELGEGAGELFFGEGSRLTVL.

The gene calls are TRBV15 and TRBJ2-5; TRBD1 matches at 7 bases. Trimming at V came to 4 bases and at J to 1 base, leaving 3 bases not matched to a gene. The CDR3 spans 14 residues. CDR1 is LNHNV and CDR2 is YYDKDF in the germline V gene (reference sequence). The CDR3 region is CATSKDRSQETQYF. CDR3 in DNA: TGTGCCACCAGCAAGGACAGGAGCCAAGAGACCCAGTACTTC.

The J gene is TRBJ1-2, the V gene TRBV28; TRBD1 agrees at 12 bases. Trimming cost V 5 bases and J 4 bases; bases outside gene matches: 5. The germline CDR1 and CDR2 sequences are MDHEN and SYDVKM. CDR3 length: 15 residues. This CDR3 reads CASSTGTGGPYGYTF. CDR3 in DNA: TGTGCCAGCAGTACCGGGACAGGGGGCCCCTATGGCTACACCTTC.

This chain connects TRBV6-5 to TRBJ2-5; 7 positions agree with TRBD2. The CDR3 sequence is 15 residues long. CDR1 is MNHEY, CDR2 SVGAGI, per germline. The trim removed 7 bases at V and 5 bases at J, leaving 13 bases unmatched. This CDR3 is CASTYSSGTIETQYF. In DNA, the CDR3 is TGTGCCAGCACGTATTCGAGCGGGACCATCGAGACCCAGTACTTC.

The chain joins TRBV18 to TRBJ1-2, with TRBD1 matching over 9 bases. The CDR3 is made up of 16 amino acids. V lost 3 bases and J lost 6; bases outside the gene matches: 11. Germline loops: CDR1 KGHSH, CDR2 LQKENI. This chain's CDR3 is CASSPDPGQGRDGYTF. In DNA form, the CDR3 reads TGTGCCAGCTCACCGGACCCGGGACAGGGTAGGGATGGCTACACCTTC.

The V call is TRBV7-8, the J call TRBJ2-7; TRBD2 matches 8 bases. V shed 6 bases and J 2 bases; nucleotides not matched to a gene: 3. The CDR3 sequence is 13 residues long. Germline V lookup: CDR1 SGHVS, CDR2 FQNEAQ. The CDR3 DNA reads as TGTGCCAGCAGGACTAGCGCTACCTACGAGCAGTACTTC. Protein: CASRTSATYEQYF.

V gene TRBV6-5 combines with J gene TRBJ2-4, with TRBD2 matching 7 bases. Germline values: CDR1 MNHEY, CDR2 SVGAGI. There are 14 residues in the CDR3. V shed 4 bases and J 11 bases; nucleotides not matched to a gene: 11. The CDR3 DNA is TGTGCCAGCAGTTCCTCGGGGAGGGCCTTGTTTCAGTACTTC. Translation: CASSSSGRALFQYF.

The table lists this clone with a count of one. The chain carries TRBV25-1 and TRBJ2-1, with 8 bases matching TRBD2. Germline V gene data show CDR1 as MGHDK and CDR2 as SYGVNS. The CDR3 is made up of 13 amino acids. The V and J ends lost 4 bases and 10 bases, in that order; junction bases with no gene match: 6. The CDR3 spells CASSAGLAAEQFF. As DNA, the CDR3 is TGTGCCAGCAGTGCCGGACTAGCTGCAGAGCAGTTCTTC.

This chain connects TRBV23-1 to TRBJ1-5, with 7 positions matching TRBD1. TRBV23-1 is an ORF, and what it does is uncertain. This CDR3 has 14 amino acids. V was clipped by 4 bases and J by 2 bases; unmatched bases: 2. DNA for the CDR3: TGCGCCAGCAGTCGACAGGGACGCAATCAGCCCCAGCATTTT. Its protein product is CASSRQGRNQPQHF.

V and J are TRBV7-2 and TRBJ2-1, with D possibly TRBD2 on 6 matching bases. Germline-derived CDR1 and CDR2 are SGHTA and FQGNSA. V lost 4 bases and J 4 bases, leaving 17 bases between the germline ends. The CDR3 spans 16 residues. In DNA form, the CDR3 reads TGTGCCAGCAGCTCGGGAGCGTCTAAGCGGTACAATGAGCAGTTCTTC. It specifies CASSSGASKRYNEQFF.

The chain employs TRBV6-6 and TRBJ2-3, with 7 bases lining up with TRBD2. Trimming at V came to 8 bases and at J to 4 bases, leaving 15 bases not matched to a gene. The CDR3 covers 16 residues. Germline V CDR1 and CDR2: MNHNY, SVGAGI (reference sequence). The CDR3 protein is CASQDAWGREADTQYF. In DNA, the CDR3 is TGTGCCAGCCAAGACGCGTGGGGGAGGGAGGCAGATACGCAGTATTTT.

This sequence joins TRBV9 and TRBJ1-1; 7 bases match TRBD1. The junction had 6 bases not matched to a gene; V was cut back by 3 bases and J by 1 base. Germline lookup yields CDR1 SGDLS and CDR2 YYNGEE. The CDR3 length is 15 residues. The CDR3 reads CASSAQGQRNTEAFF. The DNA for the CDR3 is TGTGCCAGCAGCGCCCAGGGACAGCGGAACACTGAAGCTTTCTTT.

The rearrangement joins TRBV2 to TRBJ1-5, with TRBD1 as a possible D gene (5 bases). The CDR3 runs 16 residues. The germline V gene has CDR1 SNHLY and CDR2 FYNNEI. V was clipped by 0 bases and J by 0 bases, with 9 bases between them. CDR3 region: CASSEAGDYSNQPQHF. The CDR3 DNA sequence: TGTGCCAGCAGTGAAGCTGGGGACTATAGCAATCAGCCCCAGCATTTT.

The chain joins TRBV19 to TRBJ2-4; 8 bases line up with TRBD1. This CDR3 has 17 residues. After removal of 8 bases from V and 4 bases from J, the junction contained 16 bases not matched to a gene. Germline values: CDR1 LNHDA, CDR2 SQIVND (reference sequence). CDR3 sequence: CASRYPGKQGEKNIQYF. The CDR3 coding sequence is TGTGCCAGTCGATACCCGGGGAAACAGGGGGAGAAAAACATTCAGTACTTC.

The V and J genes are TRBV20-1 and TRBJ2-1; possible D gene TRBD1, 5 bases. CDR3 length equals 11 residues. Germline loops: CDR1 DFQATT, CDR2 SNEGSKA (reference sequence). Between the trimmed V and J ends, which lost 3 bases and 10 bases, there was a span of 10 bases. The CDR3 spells CSASRTNEQFF. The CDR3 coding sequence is TGCAGTGCTAGCAGGACAAACGAGCAGTTCTTC.

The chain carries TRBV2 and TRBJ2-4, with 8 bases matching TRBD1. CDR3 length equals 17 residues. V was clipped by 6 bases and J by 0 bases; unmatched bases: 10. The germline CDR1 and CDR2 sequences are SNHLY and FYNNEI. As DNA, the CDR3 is TGTGCCAGCAGACCGGGACAGGCCCCTCTAGCCAAAAACATTCAGTACTTC. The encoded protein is CASRPGQAPLAKNIQYF.

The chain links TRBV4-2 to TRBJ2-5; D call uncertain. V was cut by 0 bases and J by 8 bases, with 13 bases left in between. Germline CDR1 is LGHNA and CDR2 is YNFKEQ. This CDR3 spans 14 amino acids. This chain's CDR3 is CASSQDNGLGTQYF. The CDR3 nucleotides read TGTGCCAGCAGCCAAGATAACGGTCTAGGCACCCAGTACTTC.

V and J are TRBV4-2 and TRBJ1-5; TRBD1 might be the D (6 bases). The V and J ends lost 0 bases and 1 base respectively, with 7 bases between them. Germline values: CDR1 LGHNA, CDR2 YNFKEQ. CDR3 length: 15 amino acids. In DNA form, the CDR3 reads TGTGCCAGCAGCCAAGAACAGGGAAGCAATCAGCCCCAGCATTTT. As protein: CASSQEQGSNQPQHF.

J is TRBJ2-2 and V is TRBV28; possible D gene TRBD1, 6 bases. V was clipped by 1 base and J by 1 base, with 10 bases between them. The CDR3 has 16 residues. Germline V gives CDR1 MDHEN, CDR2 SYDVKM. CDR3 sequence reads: CASSLFVTGNTGELFF. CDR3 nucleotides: TGTGCCAGCAGTTTATTTGTGACAGGGAACACCGGGGAGCTGTTTTTT.

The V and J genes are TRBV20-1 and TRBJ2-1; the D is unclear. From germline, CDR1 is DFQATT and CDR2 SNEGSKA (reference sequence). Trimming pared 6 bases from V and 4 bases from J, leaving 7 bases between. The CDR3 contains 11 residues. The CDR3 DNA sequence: TGCAGTGCGCCGCTATACAATGAGCAGTTCTTC. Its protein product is CSAPLYNEQFF.

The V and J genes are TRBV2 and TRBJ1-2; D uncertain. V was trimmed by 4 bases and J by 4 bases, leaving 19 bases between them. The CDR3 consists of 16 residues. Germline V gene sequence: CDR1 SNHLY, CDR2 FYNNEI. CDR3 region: CASSVMISVVGYGYTF. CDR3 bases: TGTGCCAGCAGTGTTATGATTTCGGTGGTTGGCTATGGCTACACCTTC.

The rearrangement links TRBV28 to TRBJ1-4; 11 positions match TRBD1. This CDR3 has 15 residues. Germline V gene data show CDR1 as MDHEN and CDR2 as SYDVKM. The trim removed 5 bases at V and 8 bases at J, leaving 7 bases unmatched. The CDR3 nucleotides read TGTGCCAGCAGTGGGTCGGACAGGGGGCTAGAAAAACTGTTTTTT. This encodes CASSGSDRGLEKLFF.

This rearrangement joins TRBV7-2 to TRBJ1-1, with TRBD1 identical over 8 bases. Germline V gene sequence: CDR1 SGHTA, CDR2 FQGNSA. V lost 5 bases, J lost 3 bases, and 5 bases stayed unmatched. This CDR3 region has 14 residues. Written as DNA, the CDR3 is TGTGCCAGCAGCCCCGGACAGGGTTACACTGAAGCTTTCTTT. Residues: CASSPGQGYTEAFF.

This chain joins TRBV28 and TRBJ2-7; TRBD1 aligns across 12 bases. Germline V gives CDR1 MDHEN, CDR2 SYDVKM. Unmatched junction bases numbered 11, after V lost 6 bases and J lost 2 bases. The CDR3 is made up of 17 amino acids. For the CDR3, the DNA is TGTGCCAGCAGCCTCCCGGGACAGGGGGCATCAGCCTACGAGCAGTACTTC. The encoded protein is CASSLPGQGASAYEQYF.

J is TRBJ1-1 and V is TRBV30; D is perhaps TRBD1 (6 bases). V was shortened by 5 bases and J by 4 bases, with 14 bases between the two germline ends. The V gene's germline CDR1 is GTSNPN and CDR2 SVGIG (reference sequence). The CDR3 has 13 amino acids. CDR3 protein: CAWSDRGFTEAFF. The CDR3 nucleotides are TGTGCCTGGTCGGACAGAGGATTCACTGAAGCTTTCTTT.

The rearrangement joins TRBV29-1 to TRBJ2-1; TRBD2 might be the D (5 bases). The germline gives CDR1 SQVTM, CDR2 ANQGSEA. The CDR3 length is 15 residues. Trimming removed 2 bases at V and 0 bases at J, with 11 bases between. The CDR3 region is CSVEKRQSSYNEQFF. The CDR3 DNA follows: TGCAGCGTTGAAAAGCGGCAGAGCTCCTACAATGAGCAGTTCTTC.

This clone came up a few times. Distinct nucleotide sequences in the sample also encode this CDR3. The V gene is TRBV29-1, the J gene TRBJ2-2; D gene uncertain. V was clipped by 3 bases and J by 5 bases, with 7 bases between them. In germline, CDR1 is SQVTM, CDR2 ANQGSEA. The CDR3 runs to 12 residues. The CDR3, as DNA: TGCAGCGTTGACCCCGGGACCGGGGAGCTGTTTTTT. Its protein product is CSVDPGTGELFF.

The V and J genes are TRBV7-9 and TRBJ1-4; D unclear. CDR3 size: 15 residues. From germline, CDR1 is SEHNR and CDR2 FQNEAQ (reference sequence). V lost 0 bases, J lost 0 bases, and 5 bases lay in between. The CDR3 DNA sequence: TGTGCCAGCAGCTTAGCGGCATCAACTAATGAAAAACTGTTTTTT. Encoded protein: CASSLAASTNEKLFF.

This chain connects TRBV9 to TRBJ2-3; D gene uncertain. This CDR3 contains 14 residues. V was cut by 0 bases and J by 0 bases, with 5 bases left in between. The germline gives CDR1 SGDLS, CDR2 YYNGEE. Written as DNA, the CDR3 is TGTGCCAGCAGCGTAGCTACGAGCACAGATACGCAGTATTTT. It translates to CASSVATSTDTQYF.

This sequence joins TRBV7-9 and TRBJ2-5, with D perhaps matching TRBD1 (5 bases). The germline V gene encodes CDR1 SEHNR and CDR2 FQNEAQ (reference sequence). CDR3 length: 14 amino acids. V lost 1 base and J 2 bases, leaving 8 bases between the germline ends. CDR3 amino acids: CASSLGQIQETQYF. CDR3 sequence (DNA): TGTGCCAGCAGCTTAGGACAGATACAAGAGACCCAGTACTTC.